The 27 T cell receptor beta chains listed next were all sequenced from one sample in a study of CD8+CD57+ T cells in acquired aplastic anemia. Genomic DNA, the template, was used for profiling of the TCR beta VDJ and CDR3. TCRdb passed the reads through MiXCR, listing each CDR3 protein once. The table includes 95,000 to 150,000 distinct CDR3 sequences, about 40% detected once. Only patients with CD8+CD57+ cell expansion on flow cytometry were chosen for sequencing. The sample consisted of sorted CD4+, CD8+, or CD8+CD57+ T cells (not recorded which) from PBMCs. All receptors derive from a human donor with aplastic anemia.

This clonotype was seen a handful of times. Possible read error: a much larger clone is one base away. This chain uses TRBV2 with TRBJ1-2; no clear D gene. Germline values: CDR1 SNHLY, CDR2 FYNNEI. The V gene lost 6 bases and the J gene lost 4 bases, with 15 bases spanning the gap. The CDR3 length is 14 residues. The CDR3 reads CASRGVGSSYGYTF. DNA of the CDR3: TGTGCCAGCAGGGGAGTTGGGTCAAGCTATGGCTACACCTTC.

The sample holds a few counts of this clonotype. The rearrangement links TRBV4-3 to TRBJ1-3, with 8 bases fitting TRBD1. Germline trimming cut 0 bases from V and 6 bases from J; bases unmatched to any gene: 4. Per the germline V gene, CDR1 is LGHNA and CDR2 is YSLEER. The CDR3 extends over 15 amino acids. The CDR3 DNA reads TGCGCCAGCAGCCAAGATAGACAGGGGTTAAACACCATATATTTT. It encodes CASSQDRQGLNTIYF.

This clonotype has a count of ten or more. The gene calls are TRBV6-2 or TRBV6-3 and TRBJ1-6; tentative D call: TRBD1 (5 bases). Germline loops: CDR1 MNHEY, CDR2 SVGEGT. The CDR3 is made up of 12 amino acids. V shed 7 bases and J shed 7 bases, with 8 bases lying between them. The CDR3 DNA reads as TGTGCCAGCAACCGACAGAATTCACCCCTCCACTTT. It encodes CASNRQNSPLHF.

Turning to this clonotype: One base away lies a much larger clone, so this may be a sequencing read error. The CDR3 protein is CASSIGQVGDTQYF. DNA of the CDR3: TGCGCCAGCAGCATTGGACAGGTGGGAGATACGCAGTATTTT. The V call is TRBV5-1, the J call TRBJ2-3; TRBD1 matches at 7 bases. Germline CDR1 SGHRS, CDR2 YFSETQ. V shed 4 bases, J shed 5 bases, and the junction held 7 bases outside the gene matches. The CDR3 covers 14 residues. The whole variable domain, filled in from reference TRBV5-1 and TRBJ2-3, reads KAGVTQTPRYLIKTRGQQVTLSCSPISGHRSVSWYQQTPGQGLQFLFEYFSETQRNKGNFPGRFSGRQFSNSRSEMNVSTLELGDSALYLCASSIGQVGDTQYFGPGTRLTVL.

At least ten counts were recorded for this clonotype. The chain combines TRBV5-1 with TRBJ2-2, with D maybe TRBD1 (5 bases). Germline V gene sequence: CDR1 SGHRS, CDR2 YFSETQ. Trimming stripped 2 bases from V and 4 bases from J, with 12 bases between. The CDR3 length is 15 residues. The CDR3 region has the DNA TGCGCCAGCAGCTTTATACAGGTCTCCACCGGGGAGCTGTTTTTT. Protein product: CASSFIQVSTGELFF.

This clonotype was detected once. A read error may explain this, as a much larger clone is one base away. The chain couples TRBV5-8 to TRBJ2-5; TRBD2 matches at 11 bases. The V and J ends lost 4 bases and 3 bases, in that order; junction bases with no gene match: 8. Germline V gives CDR1 SGHTS, CDR2 YDEGEE. This CDR3 spans 16 amino acids. CDR3 sequence reads: CASSLGVSGGEETQYF. The CDR3 coding sequence is TGTGCCAGCAGCCTAGGAGTTAGCGGGGGGGAAGAGACCCAGTACTTC.

The chain's CDR3 is CASRRTWGTDTQYF. In DNA form, the CDR3 reads TGTGCCAGCAGAAGGACGTGGGGAACAGATACGCAGTATTTT. V gene TRBV2 combines with J gene TRBJ2-3; unclear D gene. CDR1 is SNHLY and CDR2 is FYNNEI in the germline V gene. CDR3 length: 14 residues. Trimming shortened V by 6 bases and J by 3 bases, and 13 bases separated the two germline ends.

On this clonotype: This may come from a read error, since a much larger clone is one base off. CDR3 nucleotide sequence: TGCAGTGCTAGAGAATTCGCAACAGGGTGGGGGAACACTGAAGCTCTCTTT. Translated, it gives CSAREFATGWGNTEALF. The rearrangement joins TRBV20-1 to TRBJ1-1, with D tentatively TRBD1 (6 bases). Germline V lookup: CDR1 DFQATT, CDR2 SNEGSKA (reference sequence). The CDR3 has 17 residues.

The chain couples TRBV15 to TRBJ2-1, with 10 positions matching TRBD1. Germline assignment: CDR1 LNHNV and CDR2 YYDKDF (reference sequence). The CDR3 is 13 amino acids. The CDR3 DNA reads as TGTGCAATTAATGGACAGGGGGAAAATGAGCAGTTCTTC. Translating gives CAINGQGENEQFF.

The sample holds many counts of this clonotype. The chain joins TRBV7-9 to TRBJ2-1, with no clear D. Germline V lookup: CDR1 SEHNR, CDR2 FQNEAQ (reference sequence). This CDR3 contains 14 residues. Between the trimmed V and J ends, which lost 0 bases and 9 bases, there was a span of 12 bases. CDR3 DNA sequence: TGTGCCAGCAGCTTAGCGGGCAGGCCAGGTGAGCAGTTCTTC. As protein: CASSLAGRPGEQFF.

As to this clonotype: A much larger clone differs by one base, so this may be a read error. The V gene is TRBV9, the J gene TRBJ2-1, with D possibly called TRBD1 or TRBD2 (5 bases each). The germline V gene encodes CDR1 SGDLS and CDR2 YYNGEE. The length of the CDR3 is 18 residues. V lost 5 bases and J 1 base, leaving 22 bases between the germline ends. CDR3 protein: CASSHLGDPRRSYNEQFF. The CDR3 region has the DNA TGTGCCAGCAGTCATCTAGGGGACCCCCGTCGGTCCTACAATGAGCAGTTCTTC.

There are many counts of this clonotype. The genes are TRBV10-1 and TRBJ1-1, with D possibly TRBD1 on 5 matching bases. Germline V gene sequence: CDR1 WNHNN, CDR2 SYGVQD (reference sequence). V was shortened by 5 bases and J by 5 bases, with 12 bases between the two germline ends. The CDR3 has 13 amino acids. For the CDR3, the DNA is TGCGCCAGCAGTCAGGGTTTGGGGACTGAAGCTTTCTTT. It codes for CASSQGLGTEAFF.

The gene calls are TRBV29-1 and TRBJ2-2; possible D gene TRBD2, 6 bases. CDR1 and CDR2 (germline): SQVTM, ANQGSEA. Trimming took 3 bases from V and 1 from J, leaving 6 bases between them. The CDR3 runs to 13 residues. CDR3 in DNA: TGCAGCGTTGAGGGGGGGAACACCGGGGAGCTGTTTTTT. Translated, it gives CSVEGGNTGELFF.

The chain carries TRBV7-8 and TRBJ2-7; 10 positions agree with TRBD1. The CDR3 loop spans 14 amino acids. Unmatched junction bases numbered 3, after V lost 3 bases and J lost 4 bases. Germline lookup yields CDR1 SGHVS and CDR2 FQNEAQ. The CDR3 here is CASSFWTGGYEQYF. DNA of the CDR3: TGTGCCAGCAGCTTCTGGACAGGGGGGTACGAGCAGTACTTC.

The chain has TRBV30 and TRBJ1-3; the D gene is possibly TRBD1 (5 bases). The V gene lost 4 bases and the J gene lost 0 bases, with 13 bases spanning the gap. Germline values: CDR1 GTSNPN, CDR2 SVGIG (reference sequence). The CDR3 loop spans 15 amino acids. Written as DNA, the CDR3 is TGTGCCTGGACTCAGGGCCTTGCCTCTGGAAACACCATATATTTT. Translation gives CAWTQGLASGNTIYF.

This chain links TRBV12-3 or TRBV12-4 with TRBJ2-7, with D tentatively TRBD2 (5 bases). The CDR3 has 15 amino acids. Trimming shortened V by 6 bases and J by 8 bases, and 23 bases separated the two germline ends. The CDR3, as DNA: TGTGCCAGCAGGTTACGGCCGGACTTAGGGAACAAGCAGTACTTC. Encoded protein: CASRLRPDLGNKQYF.

This clonotype was seen repeatedly, ten times or more. The rearrangement uses TRBV12-3 or TRBV12-4 and TRBJ1-1, with 10 bases fitting TRBD1. V was pared by 6 bases and J by 4 bases, with 5 bases of the junction left unmatched. The CDR3 runs 14 residues. CDR3 nucleotides: TGTGCCAGCAGACCGGGACAGGGGCGCACTGAAGCTTTCTTT. It is translated as CASRPGQGRTEAFF.

This clonotype appeared many times. The J gene is TRBJ2-1, the V gene TRBV20-1; D unclear. V dropped 6 bases and J dropped 9 bases, with 18 bases sitting between them. Germline CDR1 reads DFQATT; CDR2 reads SNEGSKA (reference sequence). The CDR3 is 13 residues long. CDR3 residues: CSAGSFSGGEQFF. CDR3 DNA sequence: TGCAGTGCCGGGTCATTCTCAGGCGGTGAGCAGTTCTTC.

The chain is built from TRBV30 and TRBJ2-3, with D maybe TRBD2 (5 bases). The CDR3 totals 14 residues. The V end lost 0 bases, the J end lost 5 bases, and 12 bases lay between the germline ends. The germline gives CDR1 GTSNPN, CDR2 SVGIG (reference sequence). For the CDR3, the DNA is TGTGCCTGGAGTGTGCCCAGCGGTCAAGATACGCAGTATTTT. It codes for CAWSVPSGQDTQYF.

The V call is TRBV5-8, the J call TRBJ2-7, with 10 bases that match TRBD2. V lost 3 bases and J lost 6; bases outside the gene matches: 6. Germline V lookup: CDR1 SGHTS, CDR2 YDEGEE. This CDR3 contains 14 residues. The CDR3 DNA sequence: TGTGCCAGCAGCTCCCCTAGCGGGGGATTCGAGCAGTACGTC. Its protein is CASSSPSGGFEQYV.

This clonotype was found many times. The chain links TRBV12-3 or TRBV12-4 to TRBJ2-5; weak D call: TRBD2 (6 bases). V lost 2 bases to trimming and J lost 7 bases, with 14 bases between them. The CDR3 extends over 14 amino acids. This CDR3 is CASSLIVGGGTQYF. The DNA for the CDR3 is TGTGCCAGCAGTTTAATTGTCGGGGGAGGGACCCAGTACTTC.

This clonotype was counted many times. The chain couples TRBV19 to TRBJ2-3; 7 positions match TRBD2. Per germline, CDR1 LNHDA and CDR2 SQIVND (reference sequence). The CDR3 extends over 15 amino acids. V lost 1 base, J lost 5 bases, and 6 bases stayed unmatched. The CDR3: CASSIGERGKDTQYF. The DNA for the CDR3 is TGTGCCAGTAGTATAGGGGAGCGGGGAAAAGATACGCAGTATTTT.

The gene calls are TRBV10-2 and TRBJ1-6, with no clear D. CDR3 size: 12 residues. Looked up from germline, CDR1 is WSHSY and CDR2 is SAAADI. The V gene lost 3 bases and the J gene lost 10 bases, with 7 bases spanning the gap. CDR3 nucleotides: TGCGCCAGCAGTGAAATCGACTCACCCCTCCACTTT. It translates to CASSEIDSPLHF.

V and J are TRBV25-1 and TRBJ2-3; TRBD1 or TRBD2 may be the D gene (5 bases each). This CDR3 region has 14 residues. Germline V gene data show CDR1 as MGHDK and CDR2 as SYGVNS. With 6 bases removed from V and 4 bases from J, the gap between germline ends came to 14 bases. The CDR3 DNA follows: TGTGCCAGCAGACGGGACCCCGGGCCAGATACGCAGTATTTT. Protein sequence: CASRRDPGPDTQYF.

J is TRBJ1-5 and V is TRBV28; no reliable D call. CDR1 is MDHEN, CDR2 SYDVKM, per germline. The CDR3 is 17 amino acids. V lost 8 bases and J lost 9, with 29 bases in between. For the CDR3, the DNA is TGTGCCAGCTTTGACCTCTCGGGCAGGCACCCCATTGGGCCCCAGCATTTT. Its protein product is CASFDLSGRHPIGPQHF.

V gene TRBV7-9 combines with J gene TRBJ2-7; unclear D gene. CDR1 is SEHNR and CDR2 is FQNEAQ in the germline V gene (reference sequence). The CDR3 contains 13 residues. V lost 1 base and J 6 bases, leaving 10 bases between the germline ends. The CDR3 here is CASSLGGSGEQYF. The CDR3 DNA sequence: TGTGCCAGCAGCTTAGGCGGCTCCGGCGAGCAGTACTTC.

This clonotype came up many times. The rearrangement links TRBV10-2 to TRBJ1-5; no clear D. V lost 4 bases, J lost 7 bases, and 8 bases lay in between. Germline assignment: CDR1 WSHSY and CDR2 SAAADI. The CDR3 contains 12 residues. Here the CDR3 DNA reads TGCGCCAGCAGTGCCATTTACCAGCCCCAGCATTTT. Amino acids: CASSAIYQPQHF.